This T cell receptor beta chain was retrieved from a study of blood T cell repertoires in COVID-19 (dated by TCRdb to the early 2020s). For context, the study as a whole: The collaborator samples originated in the United States, Italy and Spain and spanned the acute and convalescent phases of COVID-19. Sample metadata almost always included a de-identified subject ID, COVID-19 status, age in years and sex. The material from the prospective study consisted of cDNA or gDNA derived from T cells, B-cell-depleted T cells, or PBMCs. The repertoires were made available in a free public database intended to serve as a resource for research on the immune response to SARS-CoV-2. Samples were obtained from the ongoing ImmuneRACE study (first 160 participants) and from 1,254 subjects provided by 6 global collaborators. Where available, HLA class I and class II types were obtained from metadata supplied by the sample provider rather than from assay-based typing. Subjects who had been exposed to COVID-19, were actively infected with it, or had recovered from it provided the deeply sampled blood TCRbeta repertoires that made up the dataset.

TCRbeta CDR3 regions were amplified from genomic DNA using the immunoSEQ Assay, a bias-controlled multiplex PCR. Processing in the source paper ran as follows. The number of nucleated cells in each sample was estimated by amplification of reference gene primers within the assay. To quantify the absolute abundance of each unique TCRbeta CDR3 rearrangement, sequence reads were collapsed and filtered. For each sample, productive Simpson clonality was calculated by taking the square root of Simpson's diversity index across productive rearrangements. TCRdb stores this immuneACCESS table with in-frame sequences only. Part of the clones is absent; in the studies checked, under half of the shortfall reflects unresolved V genes, and no reason is known for the rest. The V and J calls and clone size come from that table; D and trimming were worked out from the DNA. This sample holds under 80,000 clones; roughly 85% were observed only once. Jointly, the top ten make up 32% of the sample.

Each collaborating institution followed its own protocols to collect whole blood in K2EDTA tubes. Collaborator samples were shipped for TCRbeta analysis as frozen whole blood, isolated PBMCs, or DNA extracted from either sample type. Turning to this clone: What this receptor recognizes is not known. No quality values exist for individual bases; no much larger clone is one base distant.

Findings and caveats that apply to the study as a whole: Clinical and demographic metadata were provided uncurated, with the amount varying by source and participant.

V was cut back by 6 bases and J by 4 bases, leaving a gap of 14 bases between them. Inclusive of the bounding cysteine and phenylalanine, the CDR3 is 13 residues long. Left in the record is the CDR3 DNA by itself, 39 bases read in frame from the first base. CDR1 and CDR2, looked up from the germline V gene (reference sequence), are SGHNT and YYREEE. The rearrangement joined TRBV5-4 to TRBJ2-7, with TRBD2 perhaps the D gene, on 6 matching bases. The sequencing sample was made of peripheral blood. The sequence derives from a human donor in a cohort sampled during active COVID-19. The nucleotides are TGTGCCAGCAAAATCGGGGGTAGGTACGAGCAGTACTTC. Its translation reads: CASKIGGRYEQYF.